Sequencing of this T cell receptor beta chain was carried out in a study of post-analysis software for immune sequencing data. General study points: When patients were compared with controls, about 5 TRBV segments were more frequent, TRBV5-6, TRBV5-1 and TRBV20-1 among them. Multiple sclerosis patients had significantly lower normalized Chao1 diversity than controls.

This clonotype was counted a few times. No antigen is known for it. The TCR beta cDNA libraries contained unique molecular identifiers. TCRdb passed the PCR reads through MiXCR, listing each CDR3 protein once. The sample lists fewer than 900,000 distinct CDR3 sequences, 35% to 55% occurring once. There are 15 residues in the CDR3. In germline, CDR1 is LGHNA, CDR2 YSLEER. V was cut by 3 bases and J by 0 bases, with 9 bases left in between. The V call is TRBV4-3, the J call TRBJ2-1; D gene unclear. The sample comprised blood. This sequence originates from a girl aged 10-17 years with multiple sclerosis. The CDR3 sequence: CASSQSSSSYNEQFF. DNA of the CDR3: TGCGCCAGCAGCCAGTCGAGTAGCTCCTACAATGAGCAGTTCTTC.